The clone carrying this T cell receptor beta chain was seen a few times. Assay: immunoSEQ multiplex PCR; the TCRdb copy retains only in-frame clones and omits some. The sample lists some 190,000 clones, 86% occurring once. These data originate in a study of blood T cell repertoires in COVID-19. V lost 6 bases and J 4 bases, leaving 15 bases between the germline ends. CDR1 and CDR2 (germline): SNHLY, FYNNEI. CDR3 length: 14 residues. This sequence originates from a middle-aged man with acute COVID-19. The sample was PBMCs or T cells enriched from blood (not recorded which). V is TRBV2 and J is TRBJ1-2; possible D gene TRBD1, 6 bases. The CDR3 loop reads CASSPRQETYGYTF. CDR3 DNA sequence: TGTGCCAGCAGCCCGAGACAGGAAACCTATGGCTACACCTTC.